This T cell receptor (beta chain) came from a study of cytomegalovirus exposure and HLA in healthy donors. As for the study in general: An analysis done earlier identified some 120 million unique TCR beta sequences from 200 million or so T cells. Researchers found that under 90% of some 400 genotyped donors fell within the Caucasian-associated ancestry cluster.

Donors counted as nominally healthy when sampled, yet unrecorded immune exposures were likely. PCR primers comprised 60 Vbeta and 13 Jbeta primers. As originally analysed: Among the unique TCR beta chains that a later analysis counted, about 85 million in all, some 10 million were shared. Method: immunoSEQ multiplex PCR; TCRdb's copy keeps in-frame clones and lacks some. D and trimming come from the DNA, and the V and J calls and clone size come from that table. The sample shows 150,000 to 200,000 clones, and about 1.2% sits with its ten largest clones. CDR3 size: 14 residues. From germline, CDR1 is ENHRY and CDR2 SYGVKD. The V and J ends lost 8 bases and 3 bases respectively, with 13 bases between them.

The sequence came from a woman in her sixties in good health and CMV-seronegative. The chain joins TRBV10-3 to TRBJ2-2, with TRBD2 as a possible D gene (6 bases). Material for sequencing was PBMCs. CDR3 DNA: TGTGCCATCCGACGGGGGTTCGACACCGGGGAGCTGTTTTTT. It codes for CAIRRGFDTGELFF.